This T cell receptor beta chain emerged from a study of response to subunit inactivated influenza vaccine. TCRdb re-called the RT-PCR reads through MiXCR, storing one row per CDR3 protein. Seen here are 800,000 to 1,000,000 distinct CDR3 sequences, roughly 20% observed once, and the top ten hold roughly 10%. This clonotype has just a few counts. The sample consisted of PBMCs from blood, taken less than 6 days after vaccination. The receptor was derived from a man in his fifties who received an inactivated influenza vaccine.

CDR3 in amino acids: CSARGGRASPLHF. In nucleotides, the CDR3 is TGCAGTGCTAGAGGTGGCAGGGCTTCACCCCTCCACTTT. The chain employs TRBV20-1 and TRBJ1-6; tentatively, D is TRBD1 (5 bases). This CDR3 spans 13 amino acids. Trimming took off 1 base at V and 9 bases at J, with 10 bases between the two ends. CDR1 and CDR2 from the germline V gene are DFQATT and SNEGSKA (reference sequence).